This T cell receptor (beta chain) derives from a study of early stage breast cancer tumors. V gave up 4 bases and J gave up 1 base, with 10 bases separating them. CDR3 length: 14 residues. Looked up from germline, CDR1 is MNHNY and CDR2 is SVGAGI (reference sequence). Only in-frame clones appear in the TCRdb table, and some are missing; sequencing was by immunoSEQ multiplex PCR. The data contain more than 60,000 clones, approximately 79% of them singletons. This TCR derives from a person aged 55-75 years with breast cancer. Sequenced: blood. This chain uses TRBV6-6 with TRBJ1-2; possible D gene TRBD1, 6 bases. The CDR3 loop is CASSFGTLNYGYTF. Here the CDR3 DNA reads TGTGCCAGCAGTTTCGGGACACTTAACTATGGCTACACCTTC.